The present T cell receptor beta chain was sequenced within a study of shared clonotypes between healthy human individuals. At the level of the study: The donor group consisted of a couple of women and three men, aged 18 to 49. General study results and limits: The study's rarefaction showed incomplete sorted-subset sequencing despite large depth.

As concerns this clone: Antigen: not known.

The CDR3 loop spans 14 amino acids. V trimming: 7 bases; J trimming: 3 bases; junction bases outside the gene matches: 9. The germline CDR1 and CDR2 sequences are SQVTM and ANQGSEA. Genomic DNA belonging to each subset was distributed in equal measure over several immunoSEQ plates. Per sorted-subset replicate PCR, input was about 180 ng DNA, representing around 29,000 T cell genomes. TCRdb's table, derived via immunoSEQ multiplex PCR, lists solely in-frame clones and lacks some. Of fewer than 3 million clones listed, 85% to 95% are singletons. This rearrangement joins TRBV29-1 to TRBJ1-1, with 9 bases fitting TRBD1. This clonotype was sampled from a young man in good health. Some clones in this sample may be carry-over from other donors' samples. The specimen was naive CD4+ T cells from PBMCs. Stated subset: CD45RA+ positively selected. Here the CDR3 reads CSAGTGWLDTEAFF. DNA of the CDR3: TGCAGCGCCGGGACAGGGTGGTTGGACACTGAAGCTTTCTTT.